This is a list of T cell receptor beta chains from one sample in a study of T cell changes during pregnancy in multiple sclerosis. This table comes from immunoSEQ multiplex PCR, and its TCRdb copy is limited to in-frame clones, with some not included. Among more than 90,000 clones listed, 92% were seen once. Sequencing used peripheral blood, obtained in the first trimester of pregnancy. These TCRs come from a female donor with multiple sclerosis, enrolled in a pregnancy study. Each CDR3 is given with its conserved first and last residue. D genes are given only for firm matches. A clone size is listed for some rows: how often the clone was seen (once, few, many), or a class if it is expanded.

clone_size	v_call	j_call	d_call	cdr3_nt	cdr3_aa
once	TRBV5-1	TRBJ1-1	.	TGCGCCAGCAGCCCAGGGACAAACACTGAAGCTTTCTTT	CASSPGTNTEAFF
.	TRBV2	TRBJ2-1	TRBD2	TGTGCCAGCACGGTGGCTAGCGGAGTCAATGAGCAGTTCTTC	CASTVASGVNEQFF
.	TRBV9	TRBJ2-1	TRBD2	TGTGCCAGCAGCGTATCTAGCGGGAGCGTTGTGTATGAGCAGTTCTTC	CASSVSSGSVVYEQFF
.	TRBV5-1	TRBJ2-3	TRBD2	TGCGCCAGCACCTACCCCGGGACTAGCGGGACCTTTCGCACAGATACGCAGTATTTT	CASTYPGTSGTFRTDTQYF
few	TRBV27	TRBJ2-7	.	TGTGCCAGCAGCACCAGGTTCGAGCAGTACTTC	CASSTRFEQYF
few	TRBV18	TRBJ2-2	TRBD1	TGTGCCAGCTCACCCAGGACAGGGATGAACACCGGGGAGCTGTTTTTT	CASSPRTGMNTGELFF
.	TRBV6-5	TRBJ2-5	.	TGTGCCAGCAGCTCGATGCGGGTCCAAGAGACCCAGTACTTC	CASSSMRVQETQYF
.	TRBV4-1	TRBJ2-7	TRBD1	TGCGCCAGCAGCCCAGATAGGGACAGATTCTCCTACGAGCAGTACTTC	CASSPDRDRFSYEQYF
medium-sized	TRBV5-1	TRBJ1-1	TRBD1	TGCGCCAGCAGGGGACAGGGAATGAGGAACACTGAAGCTTTCTTT	CASRGQGMRNTEAFF
.	TRBV18	TRBJ2-1	.	TGTGCCAGCTCACCAAAGATGGTCTATTACAATGAGCAGTTCTTC	CASSPKMVYYNEQFF
.	TRBV5-1	TRBJ1-1	.	TGCGCCAGCAGCTTGCAGGGGAGGAACACTGAAGCTTTCTTT	CASSLQGRNTEAFF
once	TRBV13	TRBJ2-3	TRBD2	TGTGCCAGCAGCTTGGCTGGACTAGCGGTCACAGATACGCAGTATTTT	CASSLAGLAVTDTQYF
.	TRBV5-1	TRBJ2-7	TRBD2	TGCGCCAGCAGCTTGGGACGGCTAGCGGGTCGTATGGCCTACGAGCAGTACTTC	CASSLGRLAGRMAYEQYF
.	TRBV4-1	TRBJ2-1	TRBD2	TGCGCCAGCAGTAAAGAGGAGGGACTAGCGGGAGGGGATGAGCAGTTCTTC	CASSKEEGLAGGDEQFF
.	TRBV18	TRBJ2-1	.	TGTGCCAGCCGACAAGGGCAAGCGGATTACAATGAGCAGTTCTTC	CASRQGQADYNEQFF
.	TRBV6-1	TRBJ2-7	TRBD2	TGTGCCAGCGGGACTAGCGGGGCATTTTCCTACGAGCAGTACTTC	CASGTSGAFSYEQYF
.	TRBV29-1	TRBJ2-1	.	TGCAGCTTCGCCGAGACAACCTACAATGAGCAGTTCTTC	CSFAETTYNEQFF
.	TRBV4-1	TRBJ1-2	.	TGCGCCAGCAGCCAAACACAGGGTACCTATGGCTACACCTTC	CASSQTQGTYGYTF
.	TRBV19	TRBJ2-2	TRBD1	TGTGCCAGCATGGGACAGGGGGCTACCGGGGAGCTGTTTTTT	CASMGQGATGELFF
.	TRBV19	TRBJ2-3	TRBD1	TGTGCCAGTAACGACAGGGGAACAGATACGCAGTATTTT	CASNDRGTDTQYF
few	TRBV27	TRBJ2-7	.	TGTGCCAGCAGTGCGGGAATTTCCTACGAGCAGTACTTC	CASSAGISYEQYF
.	TRBV27	TRBJ2-3	.	TGTGCCAGCAGTTTAGTTGGGCCGGGCACAGATACGCAGTATTTT	CASSLVGPGTDTQYF
.	TRBV5-1	TRBJ1-1	TRBD1	TGCGCCAGCAGCTTTTCCGGGACAGGGAACACTGAAGCTTTCTTT	CASSFSGTGNTEAFF
.	TRBV19	TRBJ1-5	.	TGTGCCTGTTCGCAGAGGCACGAGGATCAGCCCCAGCATTTT	CACSQRHEDQPQHF
once	TRBV6-5	TRBJ2-1	TRBD1	TGTGCCAGCAGTCCCGGGACAGGGATCTACAATGAGCAGTTCTTC	CASSPGTGIYNEQFF
.	TRBV13	TRBJ1-3	.	TGTGCCAGCTCTGAAGACAGGGGAAACACCATATATTTT	CASSEDRGNTIYF
.	TRBV5-1	TRBJ2-7	.	TGCGCCAGCAGCTGGGAAGATGGTAGCGGCTACGAGCAGTACTTC	CASSWEDGSGYEQYF
.	TRBV2	TRBJ2-7	TRBD2	TGTGCCAGCAGTGAAGAGGTAGCGGGGCGGAACGAGCAGTACTTC	CASSEEVAGRNEQYF
.	TRBV7-8	TRBJ1-5	TRBD1	TGTGCCAGCAGCGACGCCGGGACAGTCGTCAGCAATCAGCCCCAGCATTTT	CASSDAGTVVSNQPQHF
once	TRBV5-6	TRBJ1-1	TRBD1	TGTGCCAGCAGCTTAAGGACAGGGGTGGTGGGCACTGAAGCTTTCTTT	CASSLRTGVVGTEAFF
.	TRBV28	TRBJ1-2	.	TGTGCCAGCAGTTTTCTCGGGGGGAGTGTGGGGTACACCTTC	CASSFLGGSVGYTF
.	TRBV5-6	TRBJ2-3	TRBD1	TGTGCCAGCAGCGGGGACAGGGGGCGCGATACGCAGTATTTT	CASSGDRGRDTQYF
.	TRBV7-8	TRBJ2-3	TRBD1	TGTGCCAGCAGACGGGACAGGGGTCTTACAGATACGCAGTATTTT	CASRRDRGLTDTQYF
.	TRBV5-1	TRBJ2-3	.	TGCGCCAGCAGCTTGAAGGAACTGGGCCATACGCAGTATTTT	CASSLKELGHTQYF
.	TRBV28	TRBJ2-7	TRBD1	TGTGCCAGCAGTTTCCTTGGACAGGCCTCCTACGAGCAGTACTTC	CASSFLGQASYEQYF
.	TRBV28	TRBJ2-7	TRBD2	TGTGCCAGCAGTTTAAAGCTAGCGGGAGGTACCTACGAGCAGTACTTC	CASSLKLAGGTYEQYF
.	TRBV19	TRBJ1-1	.	TGTGCCAGTAATATAGGCAAGTCGTCGGGAACAGAAGCTTTCTTT	CASNIGKSSGTEAFF
once	TRBV9	TRBJ2-3	TRBD2	TGTGCCAGCAGCGTAGTAGCTAGCGGGAGAGGGGATACGCAGTATTTT	CASSVVASGRGDTQYF
.	TRBV16	TRBJ2-2	.	TGTGCCAGCAGCCAAGTTACGGTGCCCGGGGAGCTGTTTTTT	CASSQVTVPGELFF
.	TRBV10-3	TRBJ1-2	.	TGTGCCATCAGTGAGATCGGGGGAAGTACCGATGGCTACACCTTC	CAISEIGGSTDGYTF
.	TRBV30	TRBJ1-5	.	TGTGCCTGGAACAGGGATGGGCAGCCCCAGCATTTT	CAWNRDGQPQHF
.	TRBV19	TRBJ2-7	TRBD2	TGTGCCAGTAGTCTAGTAGCGGGAGGGACGCGCGACGAGCAGTACTTC	CASSLVAGGTRDEQYF
.	TRBV5-1	TRBJ2-7	.	TGCGCCAGCAGCTCGATGCAGGGCTACGAGCAGTACTTC	CASSSMQGYEQYF
.	TRBV11-3	TRBJ2-2	TRBD2	TGTGCCAGCGGAGCGGGAGGGACCGGGGAGCTGTTTTTT	CASGAGGTGELFF
.	TRBV5-1	TRBJ2-7	TRBD1	TGCGCCAGCAGCCCCAGTGCGACAGGGGATCCCTACGAGCAGTACTTC	CASSPSATGDPYEQYF
.	TRBV5-1	TRBJ2-3	TRBD1	TGCGCCAGCAGCTTGAAGGGGGCCCCCACAGATACGCAGTATTTT	CASSLKGAPTDTQYF
.	TRBV5-1	TRBJ1-1	.	TGCGCCAGCAGCTTGGCGGTGAACACTGAAGCTTTCTTT	CASSLAVNTEAFF
few	TRBV16	TRBJ1-1	.	TGTGCCAGCAGCCCCCCTCCTACAGGGAACACTGAAGCTTTCTTT	CASSPPPTGNTEAFF
.	TRBV19	TRBJ2-7	.	TGTGCCAGTAGTATTGCGGGGGCGCGACCCCCCGAGCAGTACTTC	CASSIAGARPPEQYF
.	TRBV5-4	TRBJ1-5	TRBD1	TGTGCCAGCAGCCAGGGGCCGGGACAGGGGCTCAATCAGCCCCAGCATTTT	CASSQGPGQGLNQPQHF
.	TRBV9	TRBJ1-3	.	TGTGCCAGCAGCGTAGATGGGGGGGCCGTAGGAAACACCATATATTTT	CASSVDGGAVGNTIYF
.	TRBV6-1	TRBJ2-3	.	TGTGCCAGCAGGGTAGCGAATCCTAGCACAGATACGCAGTATTTT	CASRVANPSTDTQYF